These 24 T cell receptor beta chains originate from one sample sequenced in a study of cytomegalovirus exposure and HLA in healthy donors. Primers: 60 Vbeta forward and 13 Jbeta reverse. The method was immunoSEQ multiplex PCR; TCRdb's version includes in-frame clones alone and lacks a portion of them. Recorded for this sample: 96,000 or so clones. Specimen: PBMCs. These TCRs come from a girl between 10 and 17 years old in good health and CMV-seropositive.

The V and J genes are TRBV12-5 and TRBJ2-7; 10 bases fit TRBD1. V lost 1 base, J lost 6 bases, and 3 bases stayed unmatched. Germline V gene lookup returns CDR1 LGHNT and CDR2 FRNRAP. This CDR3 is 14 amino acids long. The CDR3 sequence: CASGLGQGASEQYV. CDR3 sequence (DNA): TGTGCTAGTGGTTTGGGACAGGGGGCCAGCGAGCAGTACGTC.

The CDR3 DNA is TGTGCCAGCAGTTACGACACTAATTCACCCCTCCACTTT. The encoded protein is CASSYDTNSPLHF. The V and J genes are TRBV6-5 and TRBJ1-6, with D hard to call. The V gene lost 2 bases and the J gene lost 6 bases, with 5 bases spanning the gap. Germline values: CDR1 MNHEY, CDR2 SVGAGI. The CDR3 consists of 13 residues.

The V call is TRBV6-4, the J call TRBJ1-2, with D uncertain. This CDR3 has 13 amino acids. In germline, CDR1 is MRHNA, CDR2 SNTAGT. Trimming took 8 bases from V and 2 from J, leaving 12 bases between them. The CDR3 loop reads CASGGRVNYGYTF. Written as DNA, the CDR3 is TGTGCCAGCGGTGGACGGGTGAACTATGGCTACACCTTC.

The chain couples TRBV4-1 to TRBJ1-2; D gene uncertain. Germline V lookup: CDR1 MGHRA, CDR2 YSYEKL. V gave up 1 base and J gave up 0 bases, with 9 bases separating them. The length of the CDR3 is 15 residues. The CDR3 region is CASSQGYRANYGYTF. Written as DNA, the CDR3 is TGCGCCAGCAGCCAAGGGTACCGAGCTAACTATGGCTACACCTTC.

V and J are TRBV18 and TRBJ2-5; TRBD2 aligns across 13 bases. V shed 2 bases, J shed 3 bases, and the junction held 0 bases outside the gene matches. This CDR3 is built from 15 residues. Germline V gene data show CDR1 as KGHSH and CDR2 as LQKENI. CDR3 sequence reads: CASSPGLAGEETQYF. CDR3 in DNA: TGTGCCAGCTCACCAGGACTAGCGGGGGAAGAGACCCAGTACTTC.

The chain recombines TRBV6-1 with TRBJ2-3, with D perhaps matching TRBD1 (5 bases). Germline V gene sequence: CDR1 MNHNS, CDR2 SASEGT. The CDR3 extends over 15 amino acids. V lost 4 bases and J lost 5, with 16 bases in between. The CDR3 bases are TGTGCCAGCAGTGCCAGGGAATGGGTCCAAGATACGCAGTATTTT. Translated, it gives CASSAREWVQDTQYF.

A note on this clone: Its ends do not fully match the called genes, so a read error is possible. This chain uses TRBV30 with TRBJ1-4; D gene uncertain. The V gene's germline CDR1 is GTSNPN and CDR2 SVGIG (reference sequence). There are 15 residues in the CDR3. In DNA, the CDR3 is TGTGCCGGGAGTGTACTTGGTGCAACTAATGAAAAACTGTTTTTT. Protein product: CAGSVLGATNEKLFF.

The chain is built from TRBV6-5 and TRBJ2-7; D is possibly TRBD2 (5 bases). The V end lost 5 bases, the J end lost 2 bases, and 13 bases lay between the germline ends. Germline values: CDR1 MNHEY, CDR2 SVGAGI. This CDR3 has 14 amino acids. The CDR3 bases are TGTGCCAGCAGTCGGACGGGGAGCGCCTACGAGCAGTACGTC. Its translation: CASSRTGSAYEQYV.

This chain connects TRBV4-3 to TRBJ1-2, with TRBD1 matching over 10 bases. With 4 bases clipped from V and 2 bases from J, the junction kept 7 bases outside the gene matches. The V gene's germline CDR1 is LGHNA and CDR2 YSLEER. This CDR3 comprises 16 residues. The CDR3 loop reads CASSRDRGLTNYGYTF. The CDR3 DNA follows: TGCGCCAGCAGCCGGGACAGGGGTCTAACCAACTATGGCTACACCTTC.

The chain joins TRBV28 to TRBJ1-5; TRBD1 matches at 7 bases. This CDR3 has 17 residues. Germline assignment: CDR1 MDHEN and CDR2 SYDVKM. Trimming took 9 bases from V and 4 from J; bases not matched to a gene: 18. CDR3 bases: TGTGCCAGTAAAGCCTCGGGACAGCGTGAAATTAATCAGCCCCAGCATTTT. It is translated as CASKASGQREINQPQHF.

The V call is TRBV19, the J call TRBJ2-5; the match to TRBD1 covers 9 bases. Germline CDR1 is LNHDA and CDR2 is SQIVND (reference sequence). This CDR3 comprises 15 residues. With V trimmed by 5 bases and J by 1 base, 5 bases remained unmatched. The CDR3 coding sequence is TGTGCCAGTAGTGCCGGACAGGGGACCCAAGAGACCCAGTACTTC. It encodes CASSAGQGTQETQYF.

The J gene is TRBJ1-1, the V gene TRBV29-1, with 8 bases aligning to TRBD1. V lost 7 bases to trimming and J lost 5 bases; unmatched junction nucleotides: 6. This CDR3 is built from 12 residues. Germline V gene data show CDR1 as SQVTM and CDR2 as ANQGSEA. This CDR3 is CSGTGLRTEAFF. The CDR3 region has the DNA TGCAGCGGGACAGGGTTGAGGACTGAAGCTTTCTTT.

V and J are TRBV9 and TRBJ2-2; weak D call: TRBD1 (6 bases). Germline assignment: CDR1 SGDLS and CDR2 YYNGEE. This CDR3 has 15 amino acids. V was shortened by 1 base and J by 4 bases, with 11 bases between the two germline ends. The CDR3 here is CASSVQGTFTGELFF. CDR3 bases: TGTGCCAGCAGCGTACAGGGGACCTTCACCGGGGAGCTGTTTTTT.

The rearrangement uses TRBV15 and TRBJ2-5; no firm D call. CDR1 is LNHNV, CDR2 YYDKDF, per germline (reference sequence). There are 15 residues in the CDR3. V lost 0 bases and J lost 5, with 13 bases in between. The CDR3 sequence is CATSRDLGLVETQYF. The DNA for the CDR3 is TGTGCCACCAGCAGAGATCTTGGGCTGGTGGAGACCCAGTACTTC.

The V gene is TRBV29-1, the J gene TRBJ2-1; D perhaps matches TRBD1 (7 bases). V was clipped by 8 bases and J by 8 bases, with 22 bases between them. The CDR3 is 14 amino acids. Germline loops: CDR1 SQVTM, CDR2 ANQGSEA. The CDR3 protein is CSPKGGTEGYEQFF. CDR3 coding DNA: TGCAGCCCAAAAGGGGGGACAGAAGGATATGAGCAGTTCTTC.

The CDR3 loop is CASSQEWRASYEQYV. The CDR3 region has the DNA TGCGCCAGCAGCCAAGAGTGGAGGGCATCCTACGAGCAGTACGTC. The chain uses TRBV4-3 and TRBJ2-7; D perhaps matches TRBD2 (6 bases). The germline V gene encodes CDR1 LGHNA and CDR2 YSLEER. V was clipped by 0 bases and J by 1 base, with 10 bases between them. This CDR3 is built from 15 residues.

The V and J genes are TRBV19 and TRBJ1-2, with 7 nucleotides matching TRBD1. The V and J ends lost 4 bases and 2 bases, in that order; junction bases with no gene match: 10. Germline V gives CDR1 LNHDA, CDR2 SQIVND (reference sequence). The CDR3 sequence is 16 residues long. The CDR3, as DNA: TGTGCCAGTAGTACCGTCAGTCAGGGGGAGAACTATGGCTACACCTTC. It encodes CASSTVSQGENYGYTF.

The CDR3 sequence: CASSGIAGGLNTQYF. The CDR3 DNA reads TGTGCCAGCAGCGGCATAGCGGGGGGGCTGAATACGCAGTATTTT. V gene TRBV9 combines with J gene TRBJ2-3; TRBD2 aligns across 11 bases. This CDR3 region has 15 residues. J was trimmed by 7 bases and V by 3 bases; bases with no gene match: 7. CDR1 and CDR2 (germline): SGDLS, YYNGEE.

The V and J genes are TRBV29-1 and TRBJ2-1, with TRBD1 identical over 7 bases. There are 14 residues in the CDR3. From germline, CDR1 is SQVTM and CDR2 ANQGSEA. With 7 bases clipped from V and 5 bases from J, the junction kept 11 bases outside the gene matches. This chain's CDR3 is CSAMTDRRNNEQFF. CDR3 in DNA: TGCAGCGCCATGACGGACAGGCGGAACAATGAGCAGTTCTTC.

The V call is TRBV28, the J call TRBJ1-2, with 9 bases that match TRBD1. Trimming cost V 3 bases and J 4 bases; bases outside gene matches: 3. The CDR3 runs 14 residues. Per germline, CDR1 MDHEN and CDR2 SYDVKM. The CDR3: CASSFTGGSYGYTF. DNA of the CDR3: TGTGCCAGCAGTTTCACAGGGGGCAGCTATGGCTACACCTTC.

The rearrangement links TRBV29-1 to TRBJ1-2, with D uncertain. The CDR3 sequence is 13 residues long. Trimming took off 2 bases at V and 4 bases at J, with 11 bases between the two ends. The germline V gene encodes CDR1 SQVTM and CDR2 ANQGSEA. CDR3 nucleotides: TGCAGCGTTGAACCAGGATCTGGCTATGGCTACACCTTC. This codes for CSVEPGSGYGYTF. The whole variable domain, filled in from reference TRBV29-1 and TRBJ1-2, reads SAVISQKPSRDICQRGTSLTIQCQVDSQVTMMFWYRQQPGQSLTLIATANQGSEATYESGFVIDKFPISRPNLTFSTLTVSNMSPEDSSIYLCSVEPGSGYGYTFGSGTRLTVV.

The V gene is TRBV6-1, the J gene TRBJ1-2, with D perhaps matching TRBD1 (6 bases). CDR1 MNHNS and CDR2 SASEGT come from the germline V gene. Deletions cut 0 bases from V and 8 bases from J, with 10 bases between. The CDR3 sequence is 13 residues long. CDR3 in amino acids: CASSEAPGGGYTF. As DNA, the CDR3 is TGTGCCAGCAGTGAAGCGCCGGGGGGCGGCTACACCTTC.

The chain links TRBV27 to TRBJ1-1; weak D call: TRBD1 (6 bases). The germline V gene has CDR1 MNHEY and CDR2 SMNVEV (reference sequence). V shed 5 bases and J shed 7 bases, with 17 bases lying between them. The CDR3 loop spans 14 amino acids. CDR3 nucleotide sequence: TGTGCCAGCAGTCCCTCCGACGGGGGGCATGAAGCTTTCTTT. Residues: CASSPSDGGHEAFF.

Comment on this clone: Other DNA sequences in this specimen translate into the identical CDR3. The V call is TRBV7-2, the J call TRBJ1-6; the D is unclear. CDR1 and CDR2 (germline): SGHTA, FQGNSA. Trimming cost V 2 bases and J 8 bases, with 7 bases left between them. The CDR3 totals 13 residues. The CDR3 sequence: CASSLSADSPLHF. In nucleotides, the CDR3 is TGTGCCAGCAGCTTAAGCGCCGATTCACCCCTCCACTTT.